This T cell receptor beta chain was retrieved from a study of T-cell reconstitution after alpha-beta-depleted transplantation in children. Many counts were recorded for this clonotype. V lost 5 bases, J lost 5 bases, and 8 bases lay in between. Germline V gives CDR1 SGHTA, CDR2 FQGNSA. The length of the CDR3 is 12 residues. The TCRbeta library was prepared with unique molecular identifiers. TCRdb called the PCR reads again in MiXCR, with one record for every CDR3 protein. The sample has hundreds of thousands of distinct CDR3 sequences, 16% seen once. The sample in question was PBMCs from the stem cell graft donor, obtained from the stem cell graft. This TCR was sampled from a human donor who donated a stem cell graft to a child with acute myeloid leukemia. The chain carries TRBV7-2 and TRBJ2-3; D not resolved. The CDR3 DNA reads TGTGCCAGCAGCCCCGCCCTAGATACGCAGTATTTT. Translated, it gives CASSPALDTQYF.